One and the same sample provided the 2 T cell receptor beta chains below, sequenced in a study of early T cells in non-severe SARS-CoV-2 infection. Each CDR3 protein is one row after TCRdb ran MiXCR on the 5' RACE reads. Found here are approximately 110,000 distinct CDR3 sequences, more than 12% of them singletons; the top ten hold about a fifth. Sample: whole blood. The receptors originated from an adult who was a healthcare worker with PCR-confirmed SARS-CoV-2 infection or an uninfected control (not recorded which).

The chain combines TRBV5-8 with TRBJ1-1; D is ambiguous. The CDR3 has 15 residues. Looked up from germline, CDR1 is SGHTS and CDR2 is YDEGEE. Trimming shortened V by 0 bases and J by 1 base, and 10 bases separated the two germline ends. The CDR3 loop is CASSLEGSGNTEAFF. The CDR3 coding sequence is TGTGCCAGCAGCTTGGAAGGGTCAGGGAACACTGAAGCTTTCTTT.

The chain carries TRBV7-9 and TRBJ2-7; possibly TRBD2 for D (6 bases). This CDR3 has 14 amino acids. The germline V gene encodes CDR1 SEHNR and CDR2 FQNEAQ (reference sequence). V gave up 4 bases and J gave up 3 bases, with 13 bases separating them. The CDR3 region is CASSWEAGFYEQYF. The DNA of the CDR3 is TGTGCCAGCAGCTGGGAGGCAGGTTTCTACGAGCAGTACTTC.